Included here is one T cell receptor beta chain sequence, with context. Original processing methods: Nucleated cell number was recorded as an estimate derived from reference gene primer amplification. Data came from immunoSEQ multiplex PCR; TCRdb stores just in-frame clones and leaves some out. V and J calls and clone size follow that table, whereas D and trimming were derived from the DNA. The sample holds about 82,000 clones, 75% to 90% seen once. These data belong to a study of blood T cell repertoires in COVID-19. Across the study: COVID-19 samples, acute and convalescent, were from the United States, Italy and Spain. PBMCs, B-cell-depleted T cells, or T cells provided the cDNA or gDNA that made up the material.

The sequencing input was peripheral blood. This TCR came from a woman aged 35 to 49 with active or convalescent COVID-19.

The CDR3 reads CASSRRRGYEQYF. As DNA, the CDR3 is TGTGCCAGCAGCCGACGCCGGGGATACGAGCAGTACTTC. The chain uses TRBV11-2 and TRBJ2-7, with D tentatively TRBD2 (5 bases). This CDR3 contains 13 residues. V gave up 5 bases and J gave up 4 bases, with 12 bases separating them. Looked up from germline, CDR1 is SGHAT and CDR2 is FQNNGV.